What follows are 30 T cell receptor beta chains derived from one specimen sequenced in a study of T cell repertoires in ileal Crohn's disease (dated by TCRdb to the late 2010s). Library method: the immunoSEQ multiplex PCR assay. Imported from immuneACCESS, the table was reduced by TCRdb to in-frame sequences with V and J called. These copies leave out some clones; in studies compared against another copy, an unresolved V gene accounts for under half, and the cause of the remainder is not known. In all, the sample holds about 11,000 clones, and around three quarters of those were seen once. Roughly 4% of the sample is held by the ten biggest clonotypes. The sample comprised ileal tissue. The source is an adult with Crohn's disease.

The gene calls are TRBV2 and TRBJ2-7; unclear D gene. This CDR3 is built from 12 residues. The germline gives CDR1 SNHLY, CDR2 FYNNEI. Trimming took 6 bases from V and 6 from J, leaving 12 bases between them. CDR3 amino acids: CASRLDSREQYF. The CDR3, as DNA: TGTGCCAGCAGGCTCGATAGTCGCGAGCAGTACTTC.

This sequence joins TRBV28 and TRBJ1-1; perhaps TRBD1 as D (6 bases). The germline gives CDR1 MDHEN, CDR2 SYDVKM. The CDR3 has 15 residues. V lost 4 bases and J lost 1, with 13 bases in between. DNA for the CDR3: TGTGCCAGCAGTTCCCACTCGACAGGGAACACTGAAGCTTTCTTT. Translating gives CASSSHSTGNTEAFF.

The chain links TRBV28 to TRBJ1-6; D might be TRBD1 (6 bases). This CDR3 contains 15 residues. V was pared by 2 bases and J by 10 bases, with 15 bases between. From germline, CDR1 is MDHEN and CDR2 SYDVKM. This chain's CDR3 is CASSLVQGEGSPLHF. The DNA for the CDR3 is TGTGCCAGCAGTTTAGTACAGGGTGAAGGATCACCCCTCCACTTT.

This clone showed up just a few times. The chain links TRBV7-3 to TRBJ2-3; 11 bases map to TRBD2. J gave up 3 bases and V 5 bases, and 4 bases lay outside the gene matches. The CDR3 length is 15 residues. Germline CDR1 reads SGHTA; CDR2 reads FQGTGA. For the CDR3, the DNA is TGTGCCAGCAGCGCGACTAGCGGGGAGACAGATACGCAGTATTTT. Translated, it gives CASSATSGETDTQYF.

This chain joins TRBV15 and TRBJ1-5; 7 nucleotides align to TRBD1. The CDR3 runs to 15 residues. From germline, CDR1 is LNHNV and CDR2 YYDKDF (reference sequence). Germline trimming cut 1 base from V and 5 bases from J; bases unmatched to any gene: 5. CDR3 bases: TGTGCCACCAGCAGAGGTGGTACAGGGGATCAGCCCCAGCATTTT. Translating it yields CATSRGGTGDQPQHF. Complete variable domain (other parts from reference TRBV15 and TRBJ1-5): DAMVIQNPRYQVTQFGKPVTLSCSQTLNHNVMYWYQQKSSQAPKLLFHYYDKDFNNEADTPDNFQSRRPNTSFCFLDIRSPGLGDTAMYLCATSRGGTGDQPQHFGDGTRLSIL.

The V and J genes are TRBV10-3 and TRBJ2-7; the match to TRBD1 covers 10 bases. The CDR3 extends over 14 amino acids. V gave up 6 bases and J gave up 0 bases; unmatched junction bases: 2. Germline CDR1 is ENHRY and CDR2 is SYGVKD. Written as DNA, the CDR3 is TGTGCCATCAGGAGGACAGGGGGCTCCTACGAGCAGTACTTC. Encoded protein: CAIRRTGGSYEQYF.

On this clone: This same CDR3 is encoded by further DNA sequences in the sample. V gene TRBV28 combines with J gene TRBJ2-7; 8 nucleotides agree with TRBD1. Germline CDR1 is MDHEN and CDR2 is SYDVKM. With 6 bases clipped from V and 1 base from J, the junction kept 8 bases outside the gene matches. This CDR3 is built from 15 residues. CDR3 sequence (DNA): TGTGCCAGCAGACTGGACAGGGCTTCATCCTACGAGCAGTACTTC. Its translation is CASRLDRASSYEQYF.

This clone was observed a handful of times. The CDR3 sequence: CSALTGESYNEQFF. CDR3 nucleotides: TGCAGCGCATTGACAGGGGAGTCCTACAATGAGCAGTTCTTC. The rearrangement links TRBV29-1 to TRBJ2-1; 8 bases map to TRBD1. The CDR3 length is 14 residues. The trim removed 7 bases at V and 1 base at J, leaving 6 bases unmatched. Germline CDR1 reads SQVTM; CDR2 reads ANQGSEA.

The chain uses TRBV6-5 and TRBJ1-6, with a tentative D call TRBD1 (6 bases). V lost 5 bases and J lost 8, with 13 bases in between. Germline V CDR1 and CDR2: MNHEY, SVGAGI. The CDR3 is made up of 14 amino acids. CDR3 nucleotides: TGTGCCAGCAGTAAACAGGGCTCTGATTCACCCCTCCACTTT. The encoded protein is CASSKQGSDSPLHF.

The rearrangement uses TRBV9 and TRBJ2-2; tentative D call: TRBD1 (6 bases). V lost 7 bases, J lost 4 bases, and 17 bases lay in between. The CDR3 sequence is 15 residues long. Germline V gives CDR1 SGDLS, CDR2 YYNGEE. The CDR3: CASESSQGSTGELFF. Written as DNA, the CDR3 is TGTGCCAGCGAATCTTCACAGGGATCCACCGGGGAGCTGTTTTTT. Filled out from reference TRBV9 and TRBJ2-2, the complete variable domain reads DSGVTQTPKHLITATGQRVTLRCSPRSGDLSVYWYQQSLDQGLQFLIQYYNGEERAKGNILERFSAQQFPDLHSELNLSSLELGDSALYFCASESSQGSTGELFFGEGSRLTVL.

The J gene is TRBJ1-2, the V gene TRBV19, with D possibly TRBD1 on 6 matching bases. The CDR3 length is 13 residues. Germline V lookup: CDR1 LNHDA, CDR2 SQIVND (reference sequence). V was clipped by 9 bases and J by 4 bases, with 15 bases between them. The CDR3 region is CASRRQDIYGYTF. For the CDR3, the DNA is TGTGCCAGCCGACGACAGGACATCTATGGCTACACCTTC.

V usage is TRBV4-2 and J usage is TRBJ1-5, with D unresolved. The CDR3 runs 16 residues. V was pared by 4 bases and J by 8 bases, with 21 bases between. The germline V gene has CDR1 LGHNA and CDR2 YNFKEQ. CDR3 protein: CASSPLIEPLGEPQHF. The DNA for the CDR3 is TGTGCCAGCAGCCCCCTAATTGAGCCGCTCGGGGAGCCCCAGCATTTT.

This clone was recorded only once. V and J are TRBV28 and TRBJ1-2; a weak D match, TRBD1 (6 bases). V was trimmed by 5 bases and J by 7 bases, leaving 14 bases between them. Germline loops: CDR1 MDHEN, CDR2 SYDVKM. This CDR3 is 13 amino acids long. Here the CDR3 DNA reads TGTGCCAGCAGTCAAGCGGGGGCACTTGGCTACACCTTC. It is translated as CASSQAGALGYTF.

This chain uses TRBV6-1 with TRBJ2-7; 7 bases line up with TRBD1. This CDR3 spans 14 amino acids. Germline V gene data show CDR1 as MNHNS and CDR2 as SASEGT. Germline trimming cut 1 base from V and 0 bases from J; bases unmatched to any gene: 0. The CDR3 DNA follows: TGTGCCAGCAGTGAAGGGGACAGCTCCTACGAGCAGTACTTC. Amino acid sequence: CASSEGDSSYEQYF.

This clone has only a few counts. The J gene is TRBJ1-1, the V gene TRBV27; a possible D gene is TRBD1 (5 bases). Trimming stripped 10 bases from V and 3 bases from J, with 12 bases between. This CDR3 spans 12 amino acids. Germline CDR1 reads MNHEY; CDR2 reads SMNVEV (reference sequence). This chain's CDR3 is CATSGGDTEAFF. The CDR3 DNA sequence: TGTGCCACCTCAGGAGGGGACACTGAAGCTTTCTTT.

The chain has TRBV6-1 and TRBJ2-7, with D possibly being TRBD2 (6 bases). CDR3 length: 13 residues. With 9 bases removed from V and 4 bases from J, the gap between germline ends came to 16 bases. The germline gives CDR1 MNHNS, CDR2 SASEGT. This chain's CDR3 is CASVRGGEYEQYF. The DNA of the CDR3 is TGTGCCAGTGTCCGGGGCGGGGAATACGAGCAGTACTTC.

The rearrangement links TRBV28 to TRBJ1-2; 12 nucleotides agree with TRBD1. The CDR3 has 15 residues. V was pared by 2 bases and J by 8 bases, with 6 bases of the junction left unmatched. Looked up from germline, CDR1 is MDHEN and CDR2 is SYDVKM. The CDR3 here is CASSLGTGGMRGYTF. The CDR3 nucleotides read TGTGCCAGCAGTTTAGGGACAGGGGGCATGAGAGGCTACACCTTC.

In regard to this clone: At one end, the junction sequence differs from germline, possibly due to a read error. Other DNA sequences in this specimen translate into the identical CDR3. This rearrangement joins TRBV18 to TRBJ2-7, with 7 bases aligning to TRBD2. The germline V gene encodes CDR1 KGHSH and CDR2 LQKENI. The CDR3 has 14 amino acids. Written as DNA, the CDR3 is TGTGCCAGCTCACCACAGGGACTACGTGTCGAGCAGTACTTT. Protein: CASSPQGLRVEQYF.

The rearrangement uses TRBV10-1 and TRBJ2-7, with 8 bases aligning to TRBD2. This CDR3 region has 16 residues. V lost 6 bases, J lost 4 bases, and 14 bases stayed unmatched. Germline lookup yields CDR1 WNHNN and CDR2 SYGVQD (reference sequence). The CDR3, as DNA: TGCGCCAGCAGCAGGGGAGCCGGGGGGGCCGGGTACGAGCAGTACTTC. This gives the protein CASSRGAGGAGYEQYF.

CDR3 protein: CASSVAQRGLSTDTQYF. As DNA, the CDR3 is TGTGCCAGCAGCGTAGCTCAGAGGGGGCTTAGCACAGATACGCAGTATTTT. The chain joins TRBV9 to TRBJ2-3, with 7 positions matching TRBD1. With V trimmed by 0 bases and J by 0 bases, 7 bases remained unmatched. Germline assignment: CDR1 SGDLS and CDR2 YYNGEE. The CDR3 runs to 17 residues.

V usage is TRBV30 and J usage is TRBJ1-1; D remains unclear. V was pared by 3 bases and J by 5 bases, with 16 bases between. This CDR3 comprises 14 residues. Germline V gene lookup returns CDR1 GTSNPN and CDR2 SVGIG (reference sequence). This CDR3 reads CAWRFTGRRTEAFF. The DNA of the CDR3 is TGTGCCTGGAGGTTTACGGGGAGAAGGACTGAAGCTTTCTTT.

The rearrangement joins TRBV6-1 to TRBJ1-5, with D unclear. In germline, CDR1 is MNHNS, CDR2 SASEGT. The CDR3 spans 13 residues. Trimming stripped 7 bases from V and 5 bases from J, with 12 bases between. Written as DNA, the CDR3 is TGTGCCAGCACTAGGGCCGGGGATCAGCCCCAGCATTTT. Protein sequence: CASTRAGDQPQHF.

V is TRBV19 and J is TRBJ2-4; 12 nucleotides line up with TRBD2. Germline V gives CDR1 LNHDA, CDR2 SQIVND (reference sequence). This CDR3 contains 14 residues. Germline trimming cut 4 bases from V and 7 bases from J; bases unmatched to any gene: 2. CDR3 in amino acids: CASSTSGGANIQYF. CDR3 DNA sequence: TGTGCCAGTAGTACTAGCGGGGGGGCGAACATTCAGTACTTC.

This clone was seen once. The CDR3 DNA sequence: TGTGCCAGCAGCTTGGAAGGACAGGGGGCGCTTCGTGGCTACACCTTC. Amino acid sequence: CASSLEGQGALRGYTF. This chain connects TRBV5-6 to TRBJ1-2, with TRBD1 matching over 11 bases. The V gene's germline CDR1 is SGHDT and CDR2 YYEEEE. There are 16 residues in the CDR3. Unmatched junction bases numbered 8, after V lost 0 bases and J lost 7 bases. Combining the CDR3 with reference TRBV5-6 and TRBJ1-2 gives the whole variable domain DAGVTQSPTHLIKTRGQQVTLRCSPKSGHDTVSWYQQALGQGPQFIFQYYEEEERQRGNFPDRFSGHQFPNYSSELNVNALLLGDSALYLCASSLEGQGALRGYTFGSGTRLTVV.

Worth noting for this clone: The sample holds other DNA sequences that translate to the same CDR3. This sequence joins TRBV10-3 and TRBJ1-4; tentative D call: TRBD1 (6 bases). Trimming pared 4 bases from V and 5 bases from J, leaving 8 bases between. The CDR3 contains 13 residues. Germline V gene lookup returns CDR1 ENHRY and CDR2 SYGVKD. In DNA, the CDR3 is TGTGCCATCAGTGCTACAGGGAATGAAAAACTGTTTTTT. This gives the protein CAISATGNEKLFF.

In its sample, this clone was seen once. J is TRBJ2-1 and V is TRBV5-1; tentatively, D is TRBD1 (5 bases). Looked up from germline, CDR1 is SGHRS and CDR2 is YFSETQ. Trimming cost V 2 bases and J 6 bases, with 12 bases left between them. CDR3 length: 14 residues. The DNA of the CDR3 is TGCGCCAGCAGCTTAGACAGCTGGATCAATGAGCAGTTCTTC. It specifies CASSLDSWINEQFF.

The V and J genes are TRBV11-3 and TRBJ2-2; D might be TRBD2 (6 bases). The V gene lost 5 bases and the J gene lost 6 bases, with 19 bases spanning the gap. Germline CDR1 and CDR2: SGHNT and YENEEA. The CDR3 is 16 residues long. The CDR3: CASSDPGLFMAGELFF. CDR3 bases: TGTGCCAGCAGCGATCCGGGACTCTTTATGGCCGGGGAGCTGTTTTTT.

This clone was detected a few times. CDR3 residues: CASSKGAYRGYGYTF. The CDR3, as DNA: TGTGCCAGCAGCAAAGGAGCGTACAGGGGGTATGGCTACACCTTC. The chain combines TRBV21-1 with TRBJ1-2; whether TRBD1, the table's D call, matches the DNA was not checked. TRBV21-1 is flagged as a pseudogene. This CDR3 spans 15 amino acids.

The chain recombines TRBV11-2 with TRBJ2-5; weak D call: TRBD1 (6 bases). V lost 2 bases to trimming and J lost 5 bases, with 21 bases between them. The CDR3 has 17 residues. The germline CDR1 and CDR2 sequences are SGHAT and FQNNGV. The CDR3 here is CASSLNGGVLTTETQYF. The DNA of the CDR3 is TGTGCCAGCAGCTTAAATGGGGGCGTCCTTACCACGGAGACCCAGTACTTC.

The chain couples TRBV6-5 to TRBJ2-7; 11 bases match TRBD2. V lost 4 bases to trimming and J lost 8 bases; unmatched junction nucleotides: 10. CDR1 and CDR2 (germline): MNHEY, SVGAGI. This CDR3 is 15 amino acids long. For the CDR3, the DNA is TGTGCCAGCAGTTCCTTAGCGGGGGGGGCCTGGAAGCAGTACTTC. Protein product: CASSSLAGGAWKQYF.